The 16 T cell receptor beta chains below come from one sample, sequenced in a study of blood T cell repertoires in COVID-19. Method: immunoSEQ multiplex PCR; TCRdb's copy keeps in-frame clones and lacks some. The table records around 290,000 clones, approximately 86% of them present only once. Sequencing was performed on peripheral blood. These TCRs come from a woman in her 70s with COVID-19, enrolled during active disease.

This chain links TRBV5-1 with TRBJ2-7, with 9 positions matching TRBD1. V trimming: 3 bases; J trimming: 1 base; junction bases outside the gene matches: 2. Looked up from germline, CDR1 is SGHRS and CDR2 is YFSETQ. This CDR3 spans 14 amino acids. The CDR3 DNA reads TGCGCCAGCAGCTGGGGACAGGGTTCCTACGAGCAGTACTTC. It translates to CASSWGQGSYEQYF.

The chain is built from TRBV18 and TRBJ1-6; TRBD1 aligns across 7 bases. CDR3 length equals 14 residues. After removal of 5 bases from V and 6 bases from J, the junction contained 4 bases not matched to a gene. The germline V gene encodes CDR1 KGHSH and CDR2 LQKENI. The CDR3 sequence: CASSLQGPNSPLHF. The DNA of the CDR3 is TGTGCCAGCTCATTACAGGGGCCTAATTCACCCCTCCACTTT.

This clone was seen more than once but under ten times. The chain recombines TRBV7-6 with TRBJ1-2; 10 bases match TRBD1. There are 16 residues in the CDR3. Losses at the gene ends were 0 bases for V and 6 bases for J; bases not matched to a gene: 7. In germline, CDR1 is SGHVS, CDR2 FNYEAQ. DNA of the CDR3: TGTGCCAGCAGCTTAGCCACAACCGGGACAGGGGATGGCTACACCTTC. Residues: CASSLATTGTGDGYTF. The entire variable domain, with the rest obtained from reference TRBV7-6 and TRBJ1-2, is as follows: GAGVSQSPRYKVTKRGQDVALRCDPISGHVSLYWYRQALGQGPEFLTYFNYEAQQDKSGLPNDRFSAERPEGSISTLTIQRTEQRDSAMYRCASSLATTGTGDGYTFGSGTRLTVV.

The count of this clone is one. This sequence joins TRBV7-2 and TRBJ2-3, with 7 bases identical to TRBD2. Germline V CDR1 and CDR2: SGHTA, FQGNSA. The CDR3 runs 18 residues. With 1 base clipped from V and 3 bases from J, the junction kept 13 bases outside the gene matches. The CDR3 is CASSLGVSGNTGTDTQYF. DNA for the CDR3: TGTGCCAGCAGCTTAGGAGTAAGCGGGAATACCGGGACAGATACGCAGTATTTT.

The CDR3 here is CASSPGQYSGNTIYF. The CDR3 DNA reads TGTGCCAGCAGCCCAGGACAGTACTCTGGAAACACCATATATTTT. The V call is TRBV3-1 (or the pseudogene TRBV3-2), the J call TRBJ1-3, with a possible D match to TRBD1 (6 bases). The CDR3 spans 15 residues. Germline V CDR1 and CDR2: LGHDT, YNNKEL (reference sequence). With 4 bases removed from V and 0 bases from J, the gap between germline ends came to 10 bases.

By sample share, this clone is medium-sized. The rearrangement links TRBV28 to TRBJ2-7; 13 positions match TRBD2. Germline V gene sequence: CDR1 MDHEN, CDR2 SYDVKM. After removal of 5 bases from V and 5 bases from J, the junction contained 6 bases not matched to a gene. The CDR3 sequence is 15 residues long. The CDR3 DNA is TGTGCCAGCAGTCCTACTAGCGGGGGGGCGAACGAGCAGTACTTC. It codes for CASSPTSGGANEQYF.

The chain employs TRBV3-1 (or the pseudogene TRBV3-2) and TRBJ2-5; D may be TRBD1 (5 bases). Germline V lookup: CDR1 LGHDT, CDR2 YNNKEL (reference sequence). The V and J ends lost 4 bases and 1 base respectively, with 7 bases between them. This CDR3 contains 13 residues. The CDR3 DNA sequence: TGTGCCAGCAGCCGACAGCCCCAAGAGACCCAGTACTTC. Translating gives CASSRQPQETQYF.

DNA of the CDR3: TGCGCCAGCAGCCAAGATGAGCGGGAGCTGTTTTTT. As protein: CASSQDERELFF. This chain links TRBV4-1 with TRBJ2-2, with no clear D. This CDR3 has 12 residues. V lost 0 bases, J lost 9 bases, and 5 bases lay in between. Germline assignment: CDR1 MGHRA and CDR2 YSYEKL.

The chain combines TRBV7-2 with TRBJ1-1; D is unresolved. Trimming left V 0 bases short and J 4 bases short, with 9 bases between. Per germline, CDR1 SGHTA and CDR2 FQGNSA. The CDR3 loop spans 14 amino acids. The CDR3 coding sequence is TGTGCCAGCAGCTTAGCCAGCCGAGGCACTGAAGCTTTCTTT. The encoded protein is CASSLASRGTEAFF.

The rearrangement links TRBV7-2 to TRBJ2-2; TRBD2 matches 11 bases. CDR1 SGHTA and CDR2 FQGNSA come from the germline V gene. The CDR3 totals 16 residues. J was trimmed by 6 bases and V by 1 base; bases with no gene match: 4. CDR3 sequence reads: CASSLDGSGGAGELFF. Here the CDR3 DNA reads TGTGCCAGCAGCTTAGATGGTAGCGGGGGGGCCGGGGAGCTGTTTTTT.

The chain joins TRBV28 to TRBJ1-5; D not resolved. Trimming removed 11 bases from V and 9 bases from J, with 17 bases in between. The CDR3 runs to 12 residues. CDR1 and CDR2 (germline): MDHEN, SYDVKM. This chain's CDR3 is CASGGGLRPQHF. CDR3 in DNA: TGTGCCTCCGGCGGCGGACTAAGGCCCCAGCATTTT.

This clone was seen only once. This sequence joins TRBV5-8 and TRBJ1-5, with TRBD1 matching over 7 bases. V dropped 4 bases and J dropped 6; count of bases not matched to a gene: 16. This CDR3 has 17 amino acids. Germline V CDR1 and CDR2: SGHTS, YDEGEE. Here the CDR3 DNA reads TGTGCCAGCAGCCTTCGCCCAACAGGGGAAGCAAGTCAGCCCCAGCATTTT. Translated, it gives CASSLRPTGEASQPQHF.

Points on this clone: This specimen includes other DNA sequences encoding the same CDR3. Written as DNA, the CDR3 is TGCGCCAGCAGCCTGACTTCGGGGGGCTCCTACAATGAGCAGTTCTTC. Amino acid sequence: CASSLTSGGSYNEQFF. J is TRBJ2-1 and V is TRBV5-1; 7 bases map to TRBD2. Germline values: CDR1 SGHRS, CDR2 YFSETQ. J lost 0 bases, V lost 4 bases, and 7 bases had no gene match. This CDR3 has 16 amino acids. The full variable domain, completed using reference TRBV5-1 and TRBJ2-1, is KAGVTQTPRYLIKTRGQQVTLSCSPISGHRSVSWYQQTPGQGLQFLFEYFSETQRNKGNFPGRFSGRQFSNSRSEMNVSTLELGDSALYLCASSLTSGGSYNEQFFGPGTRLTVL.

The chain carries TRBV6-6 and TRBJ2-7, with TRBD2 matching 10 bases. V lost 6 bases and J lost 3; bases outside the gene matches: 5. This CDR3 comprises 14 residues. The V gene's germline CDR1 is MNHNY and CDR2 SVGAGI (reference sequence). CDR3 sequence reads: CASSQSSGGYEQYF. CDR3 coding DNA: TGTGCCAGCAGCCAATCTAGCGGGGGCTACGAGCAGTACTTC.

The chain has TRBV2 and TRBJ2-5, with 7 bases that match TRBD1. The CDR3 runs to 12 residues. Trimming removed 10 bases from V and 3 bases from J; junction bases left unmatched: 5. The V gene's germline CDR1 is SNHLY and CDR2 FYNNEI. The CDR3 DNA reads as TGTGCCACCAAGGGGACAGAAGAGACCCAGTACTTC. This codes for CATKGTEETQYF.

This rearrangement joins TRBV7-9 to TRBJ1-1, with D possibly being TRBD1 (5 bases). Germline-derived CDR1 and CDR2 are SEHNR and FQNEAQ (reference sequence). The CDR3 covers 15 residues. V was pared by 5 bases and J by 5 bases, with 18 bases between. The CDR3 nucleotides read TGTGCCAGCAGCCCCGCCGTGGGGCAATGGACTGAAGCTTTCTTT. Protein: CASSPAVGQWTEAFF.